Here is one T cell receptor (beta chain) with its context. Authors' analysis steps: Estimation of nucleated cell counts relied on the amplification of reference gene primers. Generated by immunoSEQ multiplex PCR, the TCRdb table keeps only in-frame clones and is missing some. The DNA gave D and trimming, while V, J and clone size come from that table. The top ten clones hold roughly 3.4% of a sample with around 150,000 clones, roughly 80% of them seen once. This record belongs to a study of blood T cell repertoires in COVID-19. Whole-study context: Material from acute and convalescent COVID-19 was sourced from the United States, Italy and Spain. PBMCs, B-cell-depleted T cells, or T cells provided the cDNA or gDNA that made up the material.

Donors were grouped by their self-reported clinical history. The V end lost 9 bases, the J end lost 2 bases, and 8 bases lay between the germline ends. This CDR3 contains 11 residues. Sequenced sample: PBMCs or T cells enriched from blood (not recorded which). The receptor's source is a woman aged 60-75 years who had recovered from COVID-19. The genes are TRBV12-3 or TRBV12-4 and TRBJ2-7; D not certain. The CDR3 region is CASGRAYEQYF. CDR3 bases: TGTGCCAGTGGGCGTGCCTACGAGCAGTACTTC.